Sequencing of this T cell receptor (beta chain) was carried out in a study of tumor and adjacent non-tumor tissue in lung cancer. Whole-study context: Aged about 31 to 80 years, patients included roughly ten men and roughly five women with stage I to III disease.

The CDR3 length is 15 residues. Points on this clonotype: Its antigen is still unknown. One end of the junction fails to match germline, which may point to a read error.

Overall study results and limits: Tumor tissue had significantly higher TCR diversity than normal lung.

The library came from three nested PCR rounds adapted from ARM-PCR protocols. TCRdb reprocessed the multiplex PCR reads with MiXCR, giving one entry per CDR3 protein. The data contain roughly 75,000 distinct CDR3 sequences, approximately 80% of them singletons. RNA was extracted from bulk tissue without any cell sorting. Distant lung tissue was collected more than 3 cm away from the tumor edge. Donors were chemotherapy-naive, newly diagnosed lung cancer surgical patients in China, August–late 2014. This rearrangement joins TRBV12-3 or TRBV12-4 to TRBJ1-1; D not certain. The material sequenced was distant non-tumor lung tissue. This clonotype was sampled from a man aged 60 to 75 with non-small cell lung cancer. The CDR3, as DNA: TGTGCCAGGAGTTTCTCAGGAATACTGAACACTGAAGCTTTCTTT. Its translation is CARSFSGILNTEAFF.